The 21 T cell receptor beta chains in this list originate from one sample, sequenced in a study of blood T cell repertoires in COVID-19 (dated by TCRdb to 2018 to 2021). The protocol used for the library was the immunoSEQ multiplex PCR assay. Sourced from immuneACCESS, this table was stored by TCRdb with only in-frame sequences that have V and J called. A share of the clones is absent; for the studies checked, an unresolved V gene accounts for under half, and the remainder has no known explanation. This sample holds around 100,000 clones; approximately 84% were observed only once. The ten largest clonotypes hold approximately 7.3% of the sample. Sequences were obtained from peripheral blood. Every receptor here comes from a man aged 25 to 40 in a cohort sampled during active COVID-19.

This chain joins TRBV2 and TRBJ1-6; a weak D match, TRBD1 (6 bases). Germline-derived CDR1 and CDR2 are SNHLY and FYNNEI. Trimming took 2 bases from V and 15 from J, leaving 8 bases between them. CDR3 length equals 11 residues. The CDR3 nucleotides are TGTGCCAGCAGTGAAACAGGGAACCTCCACTTT. Protein: CASSETGNLHF.

The V and J genes are TRBV5-5 and TRBJ2-7, with D unresolved. V lost 1 base to trimming and J lost 2 bases, with 4 bases between them. From germline, CDR1 is SGHKS and CDR2 YYEKEE (reference sequence). The CDR3 has 12 residues. In DNA, the CDR3 is TGTGCCAGCAGCTTGCTACCCTACGAGCAGTACTTC. Translating it yields CASSLLPYEQYF.

The chain has TRBV2 and TRBJ2-3; no definite D call. Germline CDR1 and CDR2: SNHLY and FYNNEI. The CDR3 has 12 amino acids. V lost 8 bases to trimming and J lost 0 bases, with 6 bases between them. CDR3 nucleotides: TGTGCCAGCCCCCAAAGCACAGATACGCAGTATTTT. Residues: CASPQSTDTQYF. The whole variable domain, filled in from reference TRBV2 and TRBJ2-3, reads EPEVTQTPSHQVTQMGQEVILRCVPISNHLYFYWYRQILGQKVEFLVSFYNNEISEKSEIFDDQFSVERPDGSNFTLKIRSTKLEDSAMYFCASPQSTDTQYFGPGTRLTVL.

As DNA, the CDR3 is TGCGCCAGCAGCTTGGTAGGGACTTCTAGCACAGATACGCAGTATTTT. This sequence encodes CASSLVGTSSTDTQYF. The chain has TRBV5-1 and TRBJ2-3; maybe TRBD2 (6 bases). In germline, CDR1 is SGHRS, CDR2 YFSETQ. V was pared by 0 bases and J by 0 bases, with 11 bases between. The CDR3 is made up of 16 amino acids.

The CDR3 coding sequence is TGCGCCAGCAGTGAGGAGAGGGATACGCAGTATTTT. Protein sequence: CASSEERDTQYF. This chain links TRBV10-1 with TRBJ2-3; D unresolved. This CDR3 contains 12 residues. Germline CDR1 is WNHNN and CDR2 is SYGVQD (reference sequence). V lost 2 bases and J 6 bases, leaving 6 bases between the germline ends.

This clone was recorded once. The genes are TRBV4-1 and TRBJ2-7; 10 bases line up with TRBD1. The CDR3 spans 14 residues. Trimming cost V 4 bases and J 5 bases; bases outside gene matches: 5. The germline V gene encodes CDR1 MGHRA and CDR2 YSYEKL. The CDR3 is CASSPTGGHHEQYF. The DNA of the CDR3 is TGCGCCAGCAGCCCGACAGGGGGCCACCACGAGCAGTACTTC.

This CDR3 reads CAWRRLNTDTQYF. DNA of the CDR3: TGTGCCTGGAGACGGTTGAACACAGATACGCAGTATTTT. J is TRBJ2-3 and V is TRBV30; D unclear. Looked up from germline, CDR1 is GTSNPN and CDR2 is SVGIG (reference sequence). Between the trimmed V and J ends, which lost 3 bases and 2 bases, there was a span of 9 bases. The CDR3 covers 13 residues.

This chain links TRBV30 with TRBJ1-1; 9 bases map to TRBD1. The CDR3 totals 15 residues. V was pared by 2 bases and J by 9 bases, with 13 bases of the junction left unmatched. The germline V gene encodes CDR1 GTSNPN and CDR2 SVGIG (reference sequence). The CDR3 nucleotides are TGTGCCTGGAGTCCCGGGGACAGGGACGCGGGAAAAGCTTTCTTT. Translating gives CAWSPGDRDAGKAFF.

This clone showed up just once. The chain links TRBV6-5 to TRBJ2-7; D is unresolved. V lost 2 bases to trimming and J lost 0 bases, with 8 bases between them. Germline-derived CDR1 and CDR2 are MNHEY and SVGAGI. The CDR3 is made up of 14 amino acids. The CDR3 sequence is CASSYRRVSYEQYF. In DNA form, the CDR3 reads TGTGCCAGCAGTTACCGTCGAGTCTCCTACGAGCAGTACTTC.

The rearrangement joins TRBV28 to TRBJ1-4; weak D call: TRBD1 (5 bases). The CDR3 totals 13 residues. The germline gives CDR1 MDHEN, CDR2 SYDVKM. Trimming removed 5 bases from V and 5 bases from J, with 9 bases in between. CDR3 in amino acids: CASSPGLNEKLFF. Here the CDR3 DNA reads TGTGCCAGCAGTCCGGGACTAAATGAAAAACTGTTTTTT.

The gene calls are TRBV7-2 and TRBJ2-7; D gene uncertain. V was trimmed by 4 bases and J by 2 bases, leaving 15 bases between them. Germline assignment: CDR1 SGHTA and CDR2 FQGNSA. This CDR3 has 15 residues. The CDR3 DNA is TGTGCCAGCAGCTACAGACCCGGAAACACCTACGAGCAGTACTTC. Its protein product is CASSYRPGNTYEQYF.

The V call is TRBV6-1, the J call TRBJ1-1, with 7 nucleotides matching TRBD1. Germline V CDR1 and CDR2: MNHNS, SASEGT. The V and J ends lost 2 bases and 4 bases, in that order; junction bases with no gene match: 7. CDR3 length equals 15 residues. The DNA for the CDR3 is TGTGCCAGCAGTGAAAAAGAGACAGGGTTCACTGAAGCTTTCTTT. Its protein product is CASSEKETGFTEAFF.

This chain joins TRBV19 and TRBJ2-7; 11 bases agree with TRBD1. This CDR3 is built from 15 residues. V dropped 3 bases and J dropped 3; count of bases not matched to a gene: 4. Germline V gene data show CDR1 as LNHDA and CDR2 as SQIVND (reference sequence). CDR3 sequence: CASSIPGQGGYEQYF. The CDR3 DNA reads TGTGCCAGTAGTATCCCGGGACAGGGGGGCTACGAGCAGTACTTC.

The chain uses TRBV2 and TRBJ2-6; 9 bases are a match to TRBD1. The V and J ends lost 8 bases and 0 bases, in that order; junction bases with no gene match: 5. This CDR3 comprises 16 residues. CDR1 and CDR2 from the germline V gene are SNHLY and FYNNEI. Here the CDR3 reads CASLRDRASGANVLTF. CDR3 DNA sequence: TGTGCCAGCTTACGGGACAGGGCCTCTGGGGCCAACGTCCTGACTTTC.

The rearrangement uses TRBV6-6 and TRBJ1-2, with D uncertain. The CDR3 contains 12 residues. Germline assignment: CDR1 MNHNY and CDR2 SVGAGI (reference sequence). Trimming removed 7 bases at V and 2 bases at J, with 8 bases between. CDR3 sequence reads: CASTSLNYGYTF. The CDR3 DNA is TGTGCCAGCACGAGCTTAAACTATGGCTACACCTTC.

The CDR3 loop is CASSFGGAGGISDTQYF. CDR3 in DNA: TGTGCCAGCAGCTTCGGAGGGGCAGGGGGCATATCAGATACGCAGTATTTT. V and J are TRBV5-4 and TRBJ2-3; TRBD1 matches 8 bases. Per the germline V gene, CDR1 is SGHNT and CDR2 is YYREEE (reference sequence). Germline trimming cut 2 bases from V and 4 bases from J; bases unmatched to any gene: 12. The length of the CDR3 is 17 residues.

The rearrangement links TRBV5-4 to TRBJ2-1; 10 bases agree with TRBD1. CDR1 is SGHNT, CDR2 YYREEE, per germline (reference sequence). The CDR3 is 13 amino acids. J was trimmed by 7 bases and V by 4 bases; bases with no gene match: 2. The CDR3 coding sequence is TGTGCCAGCAGCCGGACAGGGGGAAATGAGCAGTTCTTC. It specifies CASSRTGGNEQFF. Full variable domain (remainder filled in from reference TRBV5-4 and TRBJ2-1): ETGVTQSPTHLIKTRGQQVTLRCSSQSGHNTVSWYQQALGQGPQFIFQYYREEENGRGNFPPRFSGLQFPNYSSELNVNALELDDSALYLCASSRTGGNEQFFGPGTRLTVL.

This clone was detected only once. CDR3 nucleotide sequence: TGTGCCAGCAGGGGCTGGGACAGCTCAACTAATGAAAAACTGTTTTTT. Its protein product is CASRGWDSSTNEKLFF. The chain is built from TRBV28 and TRBJ1-4; 7 bases are a match to TRBD1. The CDR3 spans 16 residues. CDR1 is MDHEN, CDR2 SYDVKM, per germline. The V gene end was trimmed by 6 bases and the J gene end by 0 bases; junction bases not matched to a gene: 7.

J is TRBJ2-1 and V is TRBV7-8, with 8 bases matching TRBD2. The trim removed 4 bases at V and 5 bases at J, leaving 4 bases unmatched. CDR1 SGHVS and CDR2 FQNEAQ come from the germline V gene. The CDR3 contains 14 residues. CDR3 bases: TGTGCCAGCAGCTCGACTAGCGACCACAATGAGCAGTTCTTC. Its translation is CASSSTSDHNEQFF.

The chain has TRBV29-1 and TRBJ1-1, with unresolved D. There are 13 residues in the CDR3. The V gene lost 5 bases and the J gene lost 4 bases, with 14 bases spanning the gap. CDR1 is SQVTM, CDR2 ANQGSEA, per germline. CDR3 DNA: TGCAGCGTTTCCGGGATCCTTGTCACTGAAGCTTTCTTT. This encodes CSVSGILVTEAFF. Drawing the rest from reference TRBV29-1 and TRBJ1-1, the complete variable domain is SAVISQKPSRDICQRGTSLTIQCQVDSQVTMMFWYRQQPGQSLTLIATANQGSEATYESGFVIDKFPISRPNLTFSTLTVSNMSPEDSSIYLCSVSGILVTEAFFGQGTRLTVV.

In its sample, this clone was seen once. The chain is built from TRBV10-3 and TRBJ1-1; D may be TRBD1 (6 bases). This CDR3 region has 18 residues. Germline CDR1 reads ENHRY; CDR2 reads SYGVKD. The V end lost 6 bases, the J end lost 3 bases, and 26 bases lay between the germline ends. Here the CDR3 reads CAIRGAEDLVSGDTEAFF. The CDR3 DNA sequence: TGTGCCATCAGGGGGGCGGAGGACTTGGTTTCAGGGGACACTGAAGCTTTCTTT.